This TCR beta chain is from a study of blood T cell repertoires in COVID-19 (dated by TCRdb to 2018 to 2021). Some background on the complete study: Samples from collaborators originated in the United States, Italy and Spain and spanned both the acute and convalescent phases of COVID-19. The prospective study material was composed of cDNA or gDNA derived from T cells, B-cell-depleted T cells, or PBMCs. Subjects who had been exposed to COVID-19, were actively infected with it, or had recovered from it provided the deeply sampled blood TCRbeta repertoires that made up the dataset. A freely available public database, intended as a resource for researchers studying the immune response to SARS-CoV-2, is where the repertoires were released. Samples came from the ongoing ImmuneRACE study (first 160 participants) plus 1,254 subjects from 6 global collaborators. Sample metadata almost always included a de-identified subject ID, COVID-19 status, age in years and sex. Where available, HLA class I and class II types were obtained from metadata supplied by the sample provider rather than from assay-based typing. Overall study results and their limits: The quantity of clinical and demographic metadata differed by source and by participant and was supplied without curation.

The immunoSEQ Assay, a bias-controlled multiplex PCR, was used to amplify TCRbeta CDR3 regions from genomic DNA. Concerning the study's data processing: Nucleated cell counts per sample were estimated from amplification of reference gene primers within the assay. To quantify the absolute abundance of each unique TCRbeta CDR3 rearrangement, sequence reads were collapsed and filtered. Productive Simpson clonality was computed per sample as the square root of Simpson's diversity index over productive rearrangements. What TCRdb holds here is the immuneACCESS table cut down to in-frame rearrangements. Part of the clones is not present; checked against another copy, under half of the missing clones reflect an unresolved V gene, and the others are unexplained. For V, J and clone size, that table is used; D and trimming come from the DNA. The sample table shows about 400,000 clones, and roughly 90% are seen once. The ten largest account for 2% to 2.5% of the sample.

V is trimmed back by 2 bases and J by 3 bases, and the junction contains 6 bases that no gene match accounts for. The CDR3 holds 15 amino acids from the cysteine to the phenylalanine. Of all the DNA, just the CDR3 is kept, 45 bases in frame from base 1. According to the germline V gene, CDR1 reads KGHSH and CDR2 reads LQKENI. Participants in the prospective study were aged 18 to 89 years, lived in under 30 United States geographic areas, and enrolled through a virtual design. In the prospective study, cohorts were assigned on the basis of participant-reported clinical history obtained from a screening survey and a study questionnaire. In the prospective study, whole blood, serum and a nasopharyngeal or oropharyngeal swab were collected from each participant by mobile phlebotomists. Prospective study participants could optionally give additional blood draws and questionnaires over an approximately two-month period. Blood samples from the prospective study were shipped frozen or at room temperature prior to DNA extraction.

Concerning this clone: The antigen it recognizes is unknown. Base quality data are lacking; no much larger clone is found one base away.

This clonotype originated in a woman in her thirties or forties with acute COVID-19. The sequence links TRBV18 to TRBJ2-7, with 8 central nucleotides matching TRBD1. Sequenced input: PBMCs or T cells enriched from blood (not recorded which). The CDR3 here reads CASSPIAGGFYEQYF. The nucleotide sequence is TGTGCCAGCTCACCAATCGCAGGGGGCTTCTACGAGCAGTACTTC.